This is a list of T cell receptor beta chains from one sample in a study of T cells in Graves' hyperthyroidism and ophthalmopathy. TCRdb ran MiXCR on the multiplex PCR reads and lists one entry per CDR3 protein. Of 550,000 to 600,000 distinct CDR3 sequences in the sample, about 45% were seen once. Sequenced: peripheral blood or thyroid tissue (not recorded which). Source of these receptors: an adult woman with Graves' disease, either hyperthyroidism or ophthalmopathy (not recorded which). Each CDR3 is given with its conserved first and last residue. D genes are given only for firm matches. The size field is filled for only some rows; it gives once, few, many or a size class.

CASSLGAEANTEAFF | TGCGCCAGCAGCCTAGGAGCAGAGGCGAACACTGAAGCTTTCTTT | TRBJ1-1 | 15 | . | many | TRBV4-1
CASRVPISTDTQYF | TGTGCCAGCAGGGTCCCGATATCCACAGATACGCAGTATTTT | TRBJ2-3 | 14 | . | . | TRBV2
CASSLRRENYEQYF | TGTGCCAGCAGCTTACGCAGGGAGAACTACGAGCAGTACTTC | TRBJ2-7 | 14 | . | . | TRBV7-8
CASSKDRGVYGYTF | TGTGCCAGCAGCAAGGACAGGGGGGTCTATGGCTACACCTTC | TRBJ1-2 | 14 | TRBD1 | few | TRBV11-2
CSAAGTSGRANTGELFF | TGCAGTGCTGCAGGGACTAGCGGGAGGGCGAACACCGGGGAGCTGTTTTTT | TRBJ2-2 | 17 | TRBD2 | many | TRBV20-1
CASSRDNTGELFF | TGTGCCAGCAGCCGGGACAACACCGGGGAGCTGTTTTTT | TRBJ2-2 | 13 | . | . | TRBV14
CSASADGGALYGYTF | TGCAGTGCTAGCGCGGACGGGGGGGCGCTTTATGGCTACACCTTC | TRBJ1-2 | 15 | . | . | TRBV20-1
CSAFQDRGLGELFF | TGCAGTGCCTTCCAGGACAGGGGGCTCGGGGAGCTGTTTTTT | TRBJ2-2 | 14 | TRBD1 | few | TRBV20-1
CASSNWPGQPQHF | TGTGCCAGCTCGAATTGGCCTGGTCAGCCCCAGCATTTT | TRBJ1-5 | 13 | . | few | TRBV7-2
CASSMTGIGTGNTIYF | TGTGCCAGCAGTATGACAGGGATCGGCACTGGAAACACCATATATTTT | TRBJ1-3 | 16 | TRBD1 | many | TRBV6-5
CASRAGPSYGYTF | TGTGCCAGCAGGGCAGGTCCTTCCTATGGCTACACCTTC | TRBJ1-2 | 13 | . | . | TRBV7-8
CSARTSATYEQYF | TGCAGTGCCAGGACTAGCGCAACCTACGAGCAGTACTTC | TRBJ2-7 | 13 | TRBD2 | few | TRBV20-1
CASSSLFTEQQYF | TGTGCCAGCAGCTCCCTGTTTACGGAACAGCAGTACTTC | TRBJ2-7 | 13 | . | many | TRBV5-8
CASSVSGRVSSEQFF | TGTGCCAGCAGCGTATCCGGGAGGGTTTCGAGCGAGCAGTTCTTC | TRBJ2-1 | 15 | TRBD2 | few | TRBV7-9
CSARDEGGYTF | TGCAGTGCTAGAGATGAGGGCGGCTACACCTTC | TRBJ1-2 | 11 | . | . | TRBV20-1
CASSPRGDRAGRGRENQPQHF | TGTGCCAGCAGCCCCCGCGGGGACAGGGCCGGGAGAGGAAGGGAGAATCAGCCCCAGCATTTT | TRBJ1-5 | 21 | TRBD1 | . | TRBV4-2
CASSQSGISRGEQYF | TGTGCCAGCAGCCAAAGCGGGATCAGTAGAGGGGAGCAGTACTTC | TRBJ2-7 | 15 | TRBD2 | few | TRBV6-5
CSARDGTVYEQYF | TGCAGTGCTAGAGATGGGACAGTCTACGAGCAGTACTTC | TRBJ2-7 | 13 | TRBD1 | . | TRBV20-1
CASSVWLTSGNTIYF | TGCGCCAGCAGTGTTTGGCTAACTTCTGGAAACACCATATATTTT | TRBJ1-3 | 15 | . | . | TRBV10-2
CASSRLRGSTIYF | TGTGCCAGCAGCCGCCTCCGGGGGAGCACCATATATTTT | TRBJ1-3 | 13 | . | . | TRBV7-8
CASSLRPDSGNTIYF | TGTGCTAGCAGCTTACGTCCGGACTCTGGAAACACCATATATTTT | TRBJ1-3 | 15 | . | many | TRBV7-7
CASSLTISSAEAFF | TGCGCCAGCAGCTTGACTATATCTTCGGCTGAAGCTTTCTTT | TRBJ1-1 | 14 | . | many | TRBV5-1
CSVVGQGGGTEAFF | TGCAGCGTTGTGGGACAGGGGGGGGGCACTGAAGCTTTCTTT | TRBJ1-1 | 14 | TRBD1 | . | TRBV29-1
CASSLWGQGGHSYEQYF | TGTGCCAGCAGTCTGTGGGGACAGGGGGGCCACTCCTACGAGCAGTACTTC | TRBJ2-7 | 17 | TRBD1 | . | TRBV2
CASRLGVSGNTIYF | TGTGCCAGCAGATTAGGGGTGTCTGGAAACACCATATATTTT | TRBJ1-3 | 14 | . | . | TRBV7-2